The source of this T cell receptor (beta chain) is a study of T cells in Graves' hyperthyroidism and ophthalmopathy. A NOSPECS grade of at least 4, a Clinical Activity Score of at least 3 and duration under 3 months were recorded in ophthalmopathy patients. Patients showing uncontrolled infection, other autoimmune disease, pregnancy or lactation were ineligible. Researchers took RNA transcripts and amplified the TCR beta CDR3 regions from them. During a first-round RT-PCR of the TCR CDR3, the HTBI primer set was used. From the multiplex PCR reads, TCRdb called clonotypes with MiXCR, one entry per CDR3 protein. This table has about 640,000 distinct CDR3 sequences, roughly 14% appearing once. General study points: Blood shared most expanded thyroid clonotypes above 0.001.

The V gene lost 7 bases and the J gene lost 1 base, with 9 bases spanning the gap. CDR1 is SNHLY, CDR2 FYNNEI, per germline. The CDR3 extends over 13 amino acids. This clonotype was counted ten times or more. The antigen is unknown. The rearrangement joins TRBV2 to TRBJ2-3; D gene ambiguous. This TCR came from a woman between 50 and 59 years old with Graves' ophthalmopathy. The specimen sequenced was blood. This CDR3 reads CASKFAGTDTQYF. CDR3 DNA sequence: TGTGCCAGCAAGTTTGCGGGCACAGATACGCAGTATTTT. Full variable domain (outside the CDR3, taken from reference TRBV2 and TRBJ2-3): EPEVTQTPSHQVTQMGQEVILRCVPISNHLYFYWYRQILGQKVEFLVSFYNNEISEKSEIFDDQFSVERPDGSNFTLKIRSTKLEDSAMYFCASKFAGTDTQYFGPGTRLTVL.